A selection of T cell receptor beta chains follows, all from one sample in a study of T cells in Graves' hyperthyroidism and ophthalmopathy. Each CDR3 protein is one row after TCRdb ran MiXCR on the multiplex PCR reads. Of approximately 610,000 distinct CDR3 sequences in the sample, over 15% were seen once. The sequenced sample was blood. The receptors were sampled from a woman in her late teens or twenties with Graves' hyperthyroidism. CDR3s include the opening cysteine and the closing phenylalanine or tryptophan. Fields, in order: J gene, clone size, CDR3 length, D gene, V gene, CDR3 protein, CDR3 DNA. The D gene is left open where the match is weak. Not every row has a clone size; where given, it reads once, few, many or a size class.

J: TRBJ2-1; size: -; length: 13; D: TRBD1; V: TRBV6-1; CDR3: CAVTGTGGNEQFF; DNA: TGTGCCGTAACCGGGACAGGAGGGAATGAGCAGTTCTTC
J: TRBJ2-3; size: -; length: 17; D: TRBD1; V: TRBV25-1; CDR3: CASSGRQGAGYTDTQYF; DNA: TGTGCCAGCAGTGGAAGACAGGGGGCCGGGTACACAGATACGCAGTATTTT
J: TRBJ2-3; size: -; length: 16; D: TRBD2; V: TRBV5-4; CDR3: CASSPARLAGTDTQYF; DNA: TGTGCCAGCAGCCCGGCCCGACTAGCGGGCACAGATACGCAGTATTTT
J: TRBJ1-6; size: many; length: 17; D: TRBD1; V: TRBV27; CDR3: CASSRPLTGGVGSPLHF; DNA: TGTGCCAGCAGTCGCCCGTTGACAGGGGGCGTTGGTTCACCCCTCCACTTT
J: TRBJ1-5; size: many; length: 14; D: TRBD1; V: TRBV2; CDR3: CASRKGAYNQPQHF; DNA: TGTGCCAGCAGAAAGGGGGCCTACAATCAGCCCCAGCATTTT
J: TRBJ1-1; size: few; length: 13; D: -; V: TRBV29-1; CDR3: CSVDPGQITEAFF; DNA: TGCAGCGTGGACCCGGGGCAGATCACTGAAGCTTTCTTT
J: TRBJ2-7; size: many; length: 14; D: -; V: TRBV28; CDR3: CASSLVHQRAEQYF; DNA: TGTGCCAGCAGTTTAGTACACCAAAGGGCGGAGCAGTACTTC
J: TRBJ2-7; size: -; length: 14; D: -; V: TRBV24-1; CDR3: CATSDPKDSYEQYF; DNA: TGTGCCACCAGTGATCCCAAGGACAGCTACGAGCAGTACTTC
J: TRBJ2-1; size: many; length: 15; D: TRBD1; V: TRBV5-1; CDR3: CASSSSGTAYNEQFF; DNA: TGCGCCAGCAGCTCATCCGGGACAGCCTACAATGAGCAGTTCTTC
J: TRBJ1-4; size: few; length: 12; D: -; V: TRBV2; CDR3: CASIRGNERLFF; DNA: TGTGCCAGCATTCGAGGGAATGAAAGACTGTTTTTT
J: TRBJ1-6; size: few; length: 14; D: -; V: TRBV4-1; CDR3: CASSQVPLSSPLHF; DNA: TGCGCCAGCAGCCAGGTTCCACTCTCTTCACCCCTCCACTTT
J: TRBJ2-2; size: few; length: 13; D: -; V: TRBV29-1; CDR3: CSGEGWNTGELFF; DNA: TGCAGCGGTGAGGGCTGGAACACCGGGGAGCTGTTTTTT
J: TRBJ2-4; size: -; length: 16; D: TRBD1; V: TRBV10-3; CDR3: CAISETGGLAKNIQYF; DNA: TGTGCCATCAGTGAGACAGGGGGCCTGGCCAAAAACATTCAGTACTTC
J: TRBJ2-3; size: many; length: 14; D: -; V: TRBV2; CDR3: CASRLYTTAGTQYF; DNA: TGTGCCAGCAGACTATACACTACCGCCGGTACGCAGTATTTT
J: TRBJ2-2; size: -; length: 17; D: TRBD2; V: TRBV20-1; CDR3: CSARGEGLRGDTGELFF; DNA: TGCAGTGCTAGAGGGGAGGGGTTGCGGGGAGACACCGGGGAGCTGTTTTTT
J: TRBJ2-3; size: many; length: 16; D: TRBD1; V: TRBV18; CDR3: CASSPTGGVSTDTQYF; DNA: TGTGCCAGCTCACCGACAGGGGGAGTAAGCACAGATACGCAGTATTTT
J: TRBJ2-4; size: many; length: 11; D: -; V: TRBV2; CDR3: CASSVENIQYF; DNA: TGTGCCAGCAGTGTGGAAAACATTCAGTACTTC
J: TRBJ1-6; size: few; length: 17; D: TRBD1; V: TRBV4-3; CDR3: CASSQDAQGATNSPLHF; DNA: TGCGCCAGCAGCCAAGATGCTCAGGGGGCGACCAATTCACCCCTCCACTTT
J: TRBJ1-1; size: many; length: 16; D: -; V: TRBV12-3/TRBV12-4; CDR3: CASSLSILTVYTEAFF; DNA: TGTGCCAGCAGCCTCTCTATATTGACAGTATACACTGAAGCTTTCTTT
J: TRBJ2-1; size: many; length: 19; D: TRBD2; V: TRBV12-3/TRBV12-4; CDR3: CASSVSWGLAGGSYNEQFF; DNA: TGTGCCAGCAGCGTATCGTGGGGACTAGCGGGGGGCTCCTACAATGAGCAGTTCTTC
J: TRBJ2-5; size: many; length: 15; D: -; V: TRBV12-3/TRBV12-4; CDR3: CASSLVGGALETQYF; DNA: TGTGCCAGCAGTTTAGTGGGGGGGGCCCTGGAGACCCAGTACTTC
J: TRBJ2-3; size: many; length: 14; D: -; V: TRBV7-9; CDR3: CASSLDMSTDTQYF; DNA: TGTGCCAGCAGCTTAGACATGAGCACAGATACGCAGTATTTT
J: TRBJ1-4; size: -; length: 17; D: -; V: TRBV18; CDR3: CASSPLGGTGNNEKLFF; DNA: TGTGCCAGCTCACCACTTGGGGGAACGGGCAATAATGAAAAACTGTTTTTT
J: TRBJ2-1; size: few; length: 15; D: TRBD2; V: TRBV29-1; CDR3: CSVVLPAGGGNEQFF; DNA: TGCAGCGTTGTTCTTCCGGCGGGAGGAGGAAATGAGCAGTTCTTC
J: TRBJ2-1; size: -; length: 12; D: -; V: TRBV5-1; CDR3: CASSFFGNEQFF; DNA: TGCGCCAGCAGCTTCTTTGGAAATGAGCAGTTCTTC
J: TRBJ2-4; size: few; length: 17; D: TRBD2; V: TRBV12-3/TRBV12-4; CDR3: CASSFLAGGLAKNIQYF; DNA: TGTGCCAGCAGTTTCCTAGCGGGAGGATTAGCCAAAAACATTCAGTACTTC
J: TRBJ1-2; size: many; length: 12; D: -; V: TRBV13; CDR3: CASSLIRYGYTF; DNA: TGTGCCAGCAGCTTAATCCGCTATGGCTACACCTTC
J: TRBJ2-1; size: many; length: 16; D: TRBD2; V: TRBV7-2; CDR3: CASSRTSGGYRAEQFF; DNA: TGTGCCAGCAGCCGTACTAGCGGGGGGTACCGGGCTGAGCAGTTCTTC
J: TRBJ2-7; size: many; length: 13; D: -; V: TRBV20-1; CDR3: CSAKGGGWYEQYF; DNA: TGCAGTGCTAAGGGGGGCGGTTGGTACGAGCAGTACTTC
J: TRBJ2-5; size: -; length: 12; D: -; V: TRBV29-1; CDR3: CSARDSAETQYF; DNA: TGCAGCGCCCGTGACAGCGCCGAGACCCAGTACTTC
J: TRBJ2-2; size: -; length: 13; D: -; V: TRBV19; CDR3: CASSIQSYGELFF; DNA: TGTGCCAGTAGTATTCAGAGTTACGGGGAGCTGTTTTTT
J: TRBJ2-1; size: many; length: 11; D: -; V: TRBV29-1; CDR3: CSVVVGHEQFF; DNA: TGCAGCGTTGTGGTAGGGCATGAGCAGTTCTTC
J: TRBJ2-1; size: few; length: 11; D: -; V: TRBV6-2/TRBV6-3; CDR3: CASSYLHQQFF; DNA: -
J: TRBJ1-6; size: few; length: 17; D: -; V: TRBV27; CDR3: CASSLFPSGGMNSPLHF; DNA: TGTGCCAGCAGTTTATTCCCCTCGGGCGGGATGAATTCACCCCTCCACTTT
J: TRBJ2-1; size: many; length: 15; D: -; V: TRBV12-3/TRBV12-4; CDR3: CASSLSGSGHNEQFF; DNA: TGTGCCAGCAGTTTATCGGGGAGCGGCCACAATGAGCAGTTCTTC
J: TRBJ1-2; size: many; length: 15; D: TRBD1; V: TRBV5-1; CDR3: CASSLVDRVNYGYTF; DNA: TGCGCCAGCAGCTTGGTGGACAGGGTAAACTATGGCTACACCTTC
J: TRBJ2-7; size: -; length: 18; D: -; V: TRBV12-3/TRBV12-4; CDR3: CASSYGGGRYGLLYEQYF; DNA: TGTGCCAGCAGTTACGGTGGGGGGAGGTATGGACTCCTATACGAGCAGTACTTC
J: TRBJ2-5; size: few; length: 12; D: -; V: TRBV10-2; CDR3: CASSDAGETQYF; DNA: TGCGCCAGCAGTGACGCAGGCGAGACCCAGTACTTC
J: TRBJ1-2; size: few; length: 17; D: -; V: TRBV12-5; CDR3: CASGLVVTLGGNYGYTF; DNA: TGTGCTAGTGGTTTGGTTGTTACTCTCGGGGGTAACTATGGCTACACCTTC
J: TRBJ1-1; size: many; length: 15; D: -; V: TRBV5-5; CDR3: CASRPNPFGYTEAFF; DNA: TGTGCCAGCAGACCGAATCCATTCGGTTACACTGAAGCTTTCTTT
J: TRBJ1-2; size: many; length: 14; D: TRBD1; V: TRBV29-1; CDR3: CSVVPGQGGYGYTF; DNA: TGCAGCGTCGTCCCGGGACAGGGGGGGTATGGCTACACCTTC
J: TRBJ2-7; size: many; length: 15; D: TRBD2; V: TRBV11-2; CDR3: CASSLRGTKSYEQYF; DNA: TGTGCCAGCAGCTTAAGAGGGACTAAATCCTACGAGCAGTACTTC
J: TRBJ2-7; size: -; length: 12; D: -; V: TRBV7-9; CDR3: CASSLGLAGQYF; DNA: TGTGCCAGCAGCTTAGGCCTAGCTGGGCAGTACTTC
J: TRBJ2-5; size: -; length: 14; D: -; V: TRBV20-1; CDR3: CSASPFPVQETQYF; DNA: TGCAGTGCTAGTCCGTTCCCGGTACAAGAGACCCAGTACTTC
J: TRBJ2-5; size: -; length: 13; D: TRBD2; V: TRBV2; CDR3: CARGLAGEETQYF; DNA: TGTGCCAGAGGACTAGCGGGGGAAGAGACCCAGTACTTC
J: TRBJ1-6; size: -; length: 16; D: TRBD1; V: TRBV5-1; CDR3: CASRRDRGAQELPLHF; DNA: TGCGCCAGCAGACGGGACAGGGGGGCGCAGGAGTTGCCCCTCCACTTT
J: TRBJ2-2; size: few; length: 20; D: TRBD2; V: TRBV7-9; CDR3: CASSYLGVLAGALNTGELFF; DNA: TGTGCCAGCAGCTATTTGGGGGTTCTAGCGGGGGCCCTGAACACCGGGGAGCTGTTTTTT
J: TRBJ1-2; size: -; length: 14; D: -; V: TRBV28; CDR3: CASSSAAGGYGYTF; DNA: TGTGCCAGCAGTTCCGCCGCTGGGGGCTATGGCTACACCTTC
J: TRBJ1-1; size: many; length: 15; D: -; V: TRBV10-1; CDR3: CASSESLEEEAEAFF; DNA: TGCGCCAGCAGTGAGTCTTTGGAAGAAGAGGCTGAAGCTTTCTTT
J: TRBJ2-7; size: -; length: 12; D: -; V: TRBV12-3/TRBV12-4; CDR3: CASSLSAGEQYF; DNA: TGTGCCAGCAGTTTAAGTGCCGGGGAGCAGTACTTC
J: TRBJ2-2; size: many; length: 21; D: TRBD2; V: TRBV12-3/TRBV12-4; CDR3: CASRRRGGGLAGGPDTGELFF; DNA: TGTGCCAGCAGGAGGCGTGGCGGGGGACTAGCGGGAGGGCCAGACACCGGGGAGCTGTTTTTT